Below are 16 T cell receptor beta chains sequenced from a single sample in a study of PD-1 blockade in classical Hodgkin lymphoma. Brentuximab vedotin exposure varied, and every patient relapsed after autologous stem cell transplantation. The table came from immunoSEQ multiplex PCR; TCRdb's copy has only in-frame clones and leaves some out. The sample records under 100,000 clones, over 70% being singletons. This specimen consisted of peripheral blood mononuclear cells (PBMCs), obtained at baseline. Receptors originate from a human donor with classical Hodgkin lymphoma.

This clone occurred a few times. The chain combines TRBV14 with TRBJ1-1; unclear D gene. This CDR3 has 14 residues. Germline V gene sequence: CDR1 SGHDN, CDR2 FVKESK. The ends were cut back, 1 base at V and 1 base at J, with 7 bases in the middle. The DNA for the CDR3 is TGTGCCAGCAGCCAAGTACGGGCGAACACTGAAGCTTTCTTT. Its protein is CASSQVRANTEAFF.

The chain combines TRBV6-1 with TRBJ2-1; TRBD2 agrees at 7 bases. Trimming cost V 4 bases and J 5 bases; bases outside gene matches: 5. CDR3 length equals 14 residues. Germline V gene lookup returns CDR1 MNHNS and CDR2 SASEGT. The CDR3 nucleotides are TGTGCCAGCAGTGTGGGGGGGATAAACAATGAGCAGTTCTTC. Its protein product is CASSVGGINNEQFF.

This chain joins TRBV29-1 and TRBJ2-3; 8 positions match TRBD2. The CDR3 covers 17 residues. Per germline, CDR1 SQVTM and CDR2 ANQGSEA. The V gene end was trimmed by 0 bases and the J gene end by 2 bases; junction bases not matched to a gene: 10. CDR3 loop: CSVEDSGVAGTTDTQYF. The CDR3 coding sequence is TGCAGCGTTGAAGACTCGGGCGTAGCGGGGACCACAGATACGCAGTATTTT.

This sequence joins TRBV7-9 and TRBJ2-1; no clear D gene. The CDR3 contains 16 residues. CDR1 and CDR2 from the germline V gene are SEHNR and FQNEAQ (reference sequence). V lost 2 bases and J 4 bases, leaving 15 bases between the germline ends. The DNA for the CDR3 is TGTGCCAGCAGCTTACGCGACTCGCTCTTGTACAATGAGCAGTTCTTC. Protein sequence: CASSLRDSLLYNEQFF. Drawing the rest from reference TRBV7-9 and TRBJ2-1, the complete variable domain is DTGVSQNPRHKITKRGQNVTFRCDPISEHNRLYWYRQTLGQGPEFLTYFQNEAQLEKSRLLSDRFSAERPKGSFSTLEIQRTEQGDSAMYLCASSLRDSLLYNEQFFGPGTRLTVL.

For the CDR3, the DNA is TGCGCCAGCAGCCACACCCCGGGACTAGCGAACCCCTACGAGCAGTACTTC. Amino acid sequence: CASSHTPGLANPYEQYF. The V call is TRBV4-1, the J call TRBJ2-7, with 10 bases that match TRBD2. With V trimmed by 3 bases and J by 2 bases, 10 bases remained unmatched. CDR1 is MGHRA and CDR2 is YSYEKL in the germline V gene. The CDR3 length is 17 residues.

CDR3 region: CASSLMGAGYNEQFF. The CDR3 bases are TGTGCCAGCAGCTTGATGGGGGCTGGGTACAATGAGCAGTTCTTC. The V gene is TRBV5-6, the J gene TRBJ2-1; tentative D call: TRBD1 (6 bases). V lost 1 base and J lost 4, with 12 bases in between. Germline lookup yields CDR1 SGHDT and CDR2 YYEEEE. The length of the CDR3 is 15 residues.

This clone appeared a single time. DNA of the CDR3: TGTGCCAGCAGGGGCGGGGGGATACTACATGGCTACACCTTC. Its protein product is CASRGGGILHGYTF. V gene TRBV27 combines with J gene TRBJ1-2, with a weak D call TRBD1 (5 bases). Looked up from germline, CDR1 is MNHEY and CDR2 is SMNVEV (reference sequence). CDR3 length equals 14 residues. Trimming took 6 bases from V and 6 from J, leaving 17 bases between them.

The chain recombines TRBV27 with TRBJ2-7; TRBD2 matches 9 bases. Trimming at V came to 6 bases and at J to 5 bases, leaving 8 bases not matched to a gene. The length of the CDR3 is 14 residues. Germline values: CDR1 MNHEY, CDR2 SMNVEV (reference sequence). The CDR3 sequence is CASSLSGRTNEQYF. The CDR3 bases are TGTGCCAGCAGCCTAAGCGGGAGGACGAACGAGCAGTACTTC.

The V and J genes are TRBV19 and TRBJ1-5; D unresolved. V lost 5 bases and J lost 4, with 18 bases in between. The CDR3 is 16 amino acids. CDR1 is LNHDA and CDR2 is SQIVND in the germline V gene (reference sequence). The CDR3 region is CASSSSLQAPNQPQHF. The CDR3 DNA reads TGTGCCAGTAGTTCCTCTTTGCAGGCGCCAAATCAGCCCCAGCATTTT.

This rearrangement joins TRBV7-9 to TRBJ2-7, with TRBD1 matching over 8 bases. With 5 bases clipped from V and 2 bases from J, the junction kept 11 bases outside the gene matches. There are 16 residues in the CDR3. Germline lookup yields CDR1 SEHNR and CDR2 FQNEAQ (reference sequence). The DNA of the CDR3 is TGTGCCAGCAGCCCCGATGGGGGACAGGCCACCTACGAGCAGTACTTC. It is translated as CASSPDGGQATYEQYF. Filled out from reference TRBV7-9 and TRBJ2-7, the complete variable domain reads DTGVSQNPRHKITKRGQNVTFRCDPISEHNRLYWYRQTLGQGPEFLTYFQNEAQLEKSRLLSDRFSAERPKGSFSTLEIQRTEQGDSAMYLCASSPDGGQATYEQYFGPGTRLTVT.

The chain recombines TRBV7-6 with TRBJ1-2, with D tentatively TRBD1 (6 bases). The ends were cut back, 5 bases at V and 4 bases at J, with 17 bases in the middle. CDR1 and CDR2 from the germline V gene are SGHVS and FNYEAQ. The CDR3 is 15 residues long. In nucleotides, the CDR3 is TGTGCCAGCAGCACCACGACAGGAGCCGCCTATGGCTACACCTTC. It is translated as CASSTTTGAAYGYTF.

This clone appeared once. The chain uses TRBV4-1 and TRBJ2-7, with 8 nucleotides matching TRBD2. V shed 0 bases, J shed 3 bases, and the junction held 7 bases outside the gene matches. CDR1 MGHRA and CDR2 YSYEKL come from the germline V gene. This CDR3 region has 16 residues. CDR3 residues: CASSQDWETSVYEQYF. The DNA for the CDR3 is TGCGCCAGCAGCCAAGATTGGGAGACTAGCGTCTACGAGCAGTACTTC.

The chain has TRBV2 and TRBJ1-5, with 12 positions matching TRBD1. Per the germline V gene, CDR1 is SNHLY and CDR2 is FYNNEI. The junction had 7 bases not matched to a gene; V was cut back by 6 bases and J by 7 bases. There are 15 residues in the CDR3. Here the CDR3 DNA reads TGTGCCAGCAGGGGACAGGGGGCGTGGGGGCAGCCCCAGCATTTT. Translated, it gives CASRGQGAWGQPQHF.

CDR3 sequence: CAWSTSGRGKQETQYF. The DNA of the CDR3 is TGTGCCTGGAGTACTAGCGGGCGGGGGAAACAAGAGACCCAGTACTTC. The chain is built from TRBV30 and TRBJ2-5, with 9 bases identical to TRBD2. The germline gives CDR1 GTSNPN, CDR2 SVGIG (reference sequence). J gave up 2 bases and V 2 bases, and 9 bases lay outside the gene matches. The CDR3 sequence is 16 residues long.

CDR3 residues: CATLTTAYEQYF. In DNA, the CDR3 is TGTGCCACCCTGACGACAGCCTACGAGCAGTACTTC. V is TRBV6-5 and J is TRBJ2-7; the D gene is possibly TRBD1 (5 bases). The V end was cut by 10 bases, the J end by 2 bases, with 12 bases between. Germline V CDR1 and CDR2: MNHEY, SVGAGI. This CDR3 is 12 amino acids long.

The DNA of the CDR3 is TGTGCCAGCTCACCTCTCCGGGGGACTGAAGCTTTCTTT. This gives the protein CASSPLRGTEAFF. J is TRBJ1-1 and V is TRBV18, with D possibly being TRBD1 (5 bases). The germline V and J ends were trimmed by 3 bases and 5 bases, with 10 bases remaining between them. Germline-derived CDR1 and CDR2 are KGHSH and LQKENI. The CDR3 is 13 amino acids.